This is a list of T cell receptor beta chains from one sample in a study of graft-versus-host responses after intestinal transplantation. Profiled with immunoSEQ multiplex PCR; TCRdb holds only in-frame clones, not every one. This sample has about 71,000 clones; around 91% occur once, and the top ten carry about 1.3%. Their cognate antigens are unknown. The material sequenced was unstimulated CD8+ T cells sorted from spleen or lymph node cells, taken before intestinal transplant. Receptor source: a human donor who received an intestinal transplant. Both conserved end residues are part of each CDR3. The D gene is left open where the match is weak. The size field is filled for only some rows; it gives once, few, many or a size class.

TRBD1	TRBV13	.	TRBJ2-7	TGTGCCAGCAGCCCGGTCGGCGGGACAGGGGGTCATGAGCAGTACTTC	CASSPVGGTGGHEQYF
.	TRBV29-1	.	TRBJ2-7	TGCAGCGTTGGCTGGGGCGGCTCCTACGAGCAGTACTTC	CSVGWGGSYEQYF
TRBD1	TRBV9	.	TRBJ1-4	TGTGCCAGCAGCGACATGACAGGGGATGAAAAACTGTTTTTT	CASSDMTGDEKLFF
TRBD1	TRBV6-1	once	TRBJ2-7	TGTGCCAGCAGGGGGACAGGCCCGCCCTACGAGCAGTACTTC	CASRGTGPPYEQYF
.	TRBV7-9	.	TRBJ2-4	TGTGCCAGCAGCTTAGGTGGGGCCGTGGGAAACATTCAGTACTTC	CASSLGGAVGNIQYF
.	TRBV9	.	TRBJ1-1	TGTGCCAGCAGCGACGGTGATGGGGGGGACACTGAAGCTTTCTTT	CASSDGDGGDTEAFF
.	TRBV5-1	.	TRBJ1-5	TGCGCCAGCAGCGAGCTTGCGGGGGGTCAGCCCCAGCATTTT	CASSELAGGQPQHF
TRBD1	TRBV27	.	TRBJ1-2	TGTGCCAGCAGTTTATCAGCCGGACAGGGTAGTGGCTACACCTTC	CASSLSAGQGSGYTF
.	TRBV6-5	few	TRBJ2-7	TGTGCCAGCTGGTCAGGGGACTACGAGCAGTACTTC	CASWSGDYEQYF
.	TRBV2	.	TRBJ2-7	TGTGCCAGCAGTGAGTGGGGAGACGAGCAGTACTTC	CASSEWGDEQYF
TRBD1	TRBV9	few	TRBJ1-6	TGTGCCAGCAGCGTACCAGGGGGTAATTCACCCCTCCACTTT	CASSVPGGNSPLHF
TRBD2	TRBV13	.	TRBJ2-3	TGTGCCAGCAGCTCCGGGACTAGCGGGGGAACTAGCACAGATACGCAGTATTTT	CASSSGTSGGTSTDTQYF
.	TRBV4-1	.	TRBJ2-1	TGCGCCAGCAGCCGAGCCGGAGTTGAGCAGTTCTTC	CASSRAGVEQFF
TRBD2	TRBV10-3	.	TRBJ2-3	TGTGCCATCAGTGGTGGCGGGGGGACTAGCACAGATACGCAGTATTTT	CAISGGGGTSTDTQYF
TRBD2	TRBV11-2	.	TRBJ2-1	TGTGCCAGCAGCTTAGGGGGTAGCGGGGGGCCCTCCTACAATGAGCAGTTCTTC	CASSLGGSGGPSYNEQFF
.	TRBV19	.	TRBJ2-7	TGTGCCAGTAGTATAACCGGAGGGGAGTACGAGCAGTACTTC	CASSITGGEYEQYF
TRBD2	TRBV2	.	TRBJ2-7	TGTGCCAGCAGTGCCGATAGCGGGGGATACTACGAGCAGTACTTC	CASSADSGGYYEQYF
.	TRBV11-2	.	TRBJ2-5	TGTGCCAGCAGAAACGGGGTGGACCAAGAGACCCAGTACTTC	CASRNGVDQETQYF
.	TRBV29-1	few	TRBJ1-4	TGCAGCGTTGAGTTCGGCGTCAGGGTGTTTTTT	CSVEFGVRVFF
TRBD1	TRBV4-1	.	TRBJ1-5	TGCGCCAGCAGCCAAGATGGGACAGGGGGAACGGATCAGCCCCAGCATTTT	CASSQDGTGGTDQPQHF
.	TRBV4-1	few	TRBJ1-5	TGCGCCAGCAGCCTCGAGGGAGGGGTCGGCAATCAGCCCCAGCATTTT	CASSLEGGVGNQPQHF
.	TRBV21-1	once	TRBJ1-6	TGTGCCAGCAGCAAAGATCTCGGGGGTGGGAGATTCACCCTCCACTTT	CASSKDLGGGRFTLHF
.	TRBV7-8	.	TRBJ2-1	TGTGCCAGCAGCCCCCAGTATGTGGCGGAAGGGCAGTTCTTC	CASSPQYVAEGQFF
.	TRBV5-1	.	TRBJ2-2	TGCGCCAGCAGCTTGGAGGGGGACACCGGGGAGCTGTTTTTT	CASSLEGDTGELFF
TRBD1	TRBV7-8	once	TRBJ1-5	TGTGCCAGCAGCTTAGGTCGACAGGGCGACCAGCCCCAGCATTTT	CASSLGRQGDQPQHF
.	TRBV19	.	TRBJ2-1	TGTGCCAGTAGCGGCGGAAGCTCCTACAATGAGCAGTTCTTC	CASSGGSSYNEQFF
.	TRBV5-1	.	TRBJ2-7	TGCGCCAGCAGCTTGGAACAGGGCGATTACGAGCAGTACTTC	CASSLEQGDYEQYF
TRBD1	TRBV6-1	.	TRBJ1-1	TGTGCCAGCTGGGACAGGGCGAACACTGAAGCTTTCTTT	CASWDRANTEAFF
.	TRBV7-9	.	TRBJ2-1	TGTGCCAGCACCTGGGGGCCGGCGAATGAGCAGTTCTTC	CASTWGPANEQFF
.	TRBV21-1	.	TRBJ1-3	TGTGCCAGCAGCAAAGGGGACATGGGCTCTGGAAACACCATATATTTT	CASSKGDMGSGNTIYF
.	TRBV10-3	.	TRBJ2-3	TGTGCCATCAGTGAGGGGCAGGGGATTGAAGATACGCAGTATTTT	CAISEGQGIEDTQYF
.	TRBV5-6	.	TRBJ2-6	TGTGCCAGCAGCGTATCTGGGGCCAACGTCCTGACTTTC	CASSVSGANVLTF
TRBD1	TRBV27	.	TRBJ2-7	TGTGCCAGCAGTTTGGGACAGGGGTCAATCCCCTACGAGCAGTACTTC	CASSLGQGSIPYEQYF
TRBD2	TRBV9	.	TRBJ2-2	TGTGCCAGCAGCGCCTCTAGCGGGGGATCGGCCGGGGAGCTGTTTTTT	CASSASSGGSAGELFF
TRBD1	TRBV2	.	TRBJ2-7	TGTGCCAGCAGTGGGGACAGGGGTCCCCACGAGCAGTACTTC	CASSGDRGPHEQYF
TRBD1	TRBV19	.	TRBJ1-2	TGTGCCAGTAGTATAGTAGGGACAGAGAGCCCGTACTATGGCTACACCTTC	CASSIVGTESPYYGYTF
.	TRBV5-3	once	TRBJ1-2	.	CARSLFGPGSVGYTF
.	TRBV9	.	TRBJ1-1	TGTGCCAGCAGCCCCGGTTGGAGCACTGAAGCTTTCTTT	CASSPGWSTEAFF
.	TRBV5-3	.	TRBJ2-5	TGTGCCAGAAGCTCCTTCCAAGAGACCCAGTACTTC	CARSSFQETQYF
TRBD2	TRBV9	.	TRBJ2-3	TGTGCCAGCAGCGCCCACGGGGGGGCCGCAGATACGCAGTATTTT	CASSAHGGAADTQYF
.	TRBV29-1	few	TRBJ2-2	TGCAGCGTTCTGGGCAACACCGGGGAGCTGTTTTTT	CSVLGNTGELFF
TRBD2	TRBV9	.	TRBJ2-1	TGTGCCAGCAGGGCCCCCACTAGCGGGGCGGACAATGAGCAGTTCTTC	CASRAPTSGADNEQFF
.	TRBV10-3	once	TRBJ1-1	TGTGCCATCAGTGAGGCGTACACTGAAGCTTTCTTT	CAISEAYTEAFF
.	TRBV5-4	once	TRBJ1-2	TGTGCCAGCAGCTCCTCCCCGGGGGCTAACTATGGCTACACCTTC	CASSSSPGANYGYTF
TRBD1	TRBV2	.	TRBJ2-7	TGTGCCAGCGAATGGGACAGGGAATACGAGCAGTACTTC	CASEWDREYEQYF
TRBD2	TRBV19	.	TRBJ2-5	TGTGCCAGTAGTATTGGTAGCGGGGGGGTCCGAGAGACCCAGTACTTC	CASSIGSGGVRETQYF
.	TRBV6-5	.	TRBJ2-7	TGTGCCAGCAGTTACGTGGCAGGAGGGTCCTACGAGCAGTACTTC	CASSYVAGGSYEQYF
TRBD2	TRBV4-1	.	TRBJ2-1	TGCGCCAGCAGCCAAGGAGGGGCGGGGGGCCCGAGCTCCTACAATGAGCAGTTCTTC	CASSQGGAGGPSSYNEQFF
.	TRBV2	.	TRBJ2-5	TGTTCAGGGGGCCGTGGGGGGGCCTATGAGACCCAGTACTTC	CSGGRGGAYETQYF
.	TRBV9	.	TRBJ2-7	TGTGCCAGCAGCGTAGCTCTCGGCTACGAGCAGTACTTC	CASSVALGYEQYF
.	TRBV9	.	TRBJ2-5	TGTGCCAGCAGCGTCTCCAGCGGGCCTCAAGAGACCCAGTACTTC	CASSVSSGPQETQYF
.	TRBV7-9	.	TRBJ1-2	TGTGCCAGCAGCAGAGGGGGACCCTATGGCTACACCTTC	CASSRGGPYGYTF